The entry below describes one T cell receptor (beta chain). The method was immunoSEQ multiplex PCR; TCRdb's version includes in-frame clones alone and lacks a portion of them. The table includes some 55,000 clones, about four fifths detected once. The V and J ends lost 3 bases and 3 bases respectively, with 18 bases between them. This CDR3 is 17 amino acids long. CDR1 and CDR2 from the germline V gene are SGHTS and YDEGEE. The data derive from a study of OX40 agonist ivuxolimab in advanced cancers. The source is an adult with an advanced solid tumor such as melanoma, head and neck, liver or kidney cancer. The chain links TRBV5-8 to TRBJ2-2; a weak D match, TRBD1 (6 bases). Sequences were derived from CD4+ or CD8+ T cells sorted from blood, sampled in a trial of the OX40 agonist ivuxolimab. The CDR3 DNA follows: TGTGCCAGCAGCTCACGGACAGCACTTTACTACACCGGGGAGCTGTTTTTT. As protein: CASSSRTALYYTGELFF. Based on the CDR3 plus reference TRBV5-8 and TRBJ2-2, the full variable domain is EAGVTQSPTHLIKTRGQQATLRCSPISGHTSVYWYQQALGLGLQFLLWYDEGEERNRGNFPPRFSGRQFPNYSSELNVNALELEDSALYLCASSSRTALYYTGELFFGEGSRLTVL.